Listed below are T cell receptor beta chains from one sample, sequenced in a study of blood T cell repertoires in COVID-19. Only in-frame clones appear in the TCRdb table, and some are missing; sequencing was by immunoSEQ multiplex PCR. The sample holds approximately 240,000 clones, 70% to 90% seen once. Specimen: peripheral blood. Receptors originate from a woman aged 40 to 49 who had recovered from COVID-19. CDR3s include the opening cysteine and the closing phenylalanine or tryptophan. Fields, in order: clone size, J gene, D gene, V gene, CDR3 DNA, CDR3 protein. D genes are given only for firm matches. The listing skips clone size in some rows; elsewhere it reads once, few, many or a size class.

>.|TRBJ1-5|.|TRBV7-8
TGTGCCAGCAGGGGGAGGGGGAATCAGCCCCAGCATTTT
CASRGRGNQPQHF
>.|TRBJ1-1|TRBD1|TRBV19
TGTGCCAGTAGGGGACAGGGACGAGAACTAACTGAAGCTTTCTTT
CASRGQGRELTEAFF
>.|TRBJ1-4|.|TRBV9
TGTGCCAGCAGCGTAGCCCCCGGAGGAACAGGGTTCTCCTTCGGCGAAAAACTGTTTTTT
CASSVAPGGTGFSFGEKLFF
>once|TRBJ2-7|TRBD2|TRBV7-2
TGTGCCAGCAGCTTAGTGATGACTAGCGGGAGGCACGACTACGAGCAGTACTTC
CASSLVMTSGRHDYEQYF
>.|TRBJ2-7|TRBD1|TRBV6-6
TGTGCCAGCAGCCGGGGACAGGGGGTCGCCTACGAGCAGTACTTC
CASSRGQGVAYEQYF
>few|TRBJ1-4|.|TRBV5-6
TGTGCCAGCAGCTTGGAGGCAGGGCTGGGTGAAAAACTGTTTTTT
CASSLEAGLGEKLFF
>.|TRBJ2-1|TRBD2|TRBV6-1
TGTGCCAGCAGTGACCTAGCGGGAGGCTCCTACAATGAGCAGTTCTTC
CASSDLAGGSYNEQFF
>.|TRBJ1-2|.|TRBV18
TGTGCCAGCTCACCTGGTTCGGGGTTCGGCTACACCTTC
CASSPGSGFGYTF
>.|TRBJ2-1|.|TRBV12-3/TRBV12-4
TGTGCCAGCAGTTTAGGGCTTAACAATGAGCAGTTCTTC
CASSLGLNNEQFF
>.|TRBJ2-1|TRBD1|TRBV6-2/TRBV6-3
TGTGCCAGCAGTACCCGGGACAGTTACAATGAGCAGTTCTTC
CASSTRDSYNEQFF
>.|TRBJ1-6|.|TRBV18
TGTGCCAGCGGCGGCGGGGGTTCACCCCTCCACTTT
CASGGGGSPLHF
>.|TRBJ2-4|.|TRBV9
TGTGCCAGCAGCCTAACCTACGGAGCCAAAAACATTCAGTACTTC
CASSLTYGAKNIQYF
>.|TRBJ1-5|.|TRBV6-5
TGTGCCAGCAGCGCACTCCTCGGGGGCAATCAGCCCCAGCATTTT
CASSALLGGNQPQHF
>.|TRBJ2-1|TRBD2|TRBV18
TGTGCCAGCTCACCCGTTAGCGGGGGGTACAATGAGCAGTTCTTC
CASSPVSGGYNEQFF
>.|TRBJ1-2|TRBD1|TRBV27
TGTGCCAGCAGCTCTATGGGACAGGGTATTTGGGGGGGCTACACCTTC
CASSSMGQGIWGGYTF
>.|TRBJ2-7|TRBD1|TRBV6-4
TGTGCCAGCGCAAGGACAGGCCAGGCCGAGCAGTACTTC
CASARTGQAEQYF
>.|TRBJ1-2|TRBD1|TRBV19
TGTGCCAGTAAGGAAACAGGGGGGTTTCAGTACTATGGCTACACCTTC
CASKETGGFQYYGYTF
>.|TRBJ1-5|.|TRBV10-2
TGCGCCAGCAGCAGGTCTGGGGGGACCAATCAGCCCCAGCATTTT
CASSRSGGTNQPQHF
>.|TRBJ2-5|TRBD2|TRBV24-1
TGTGCCACCAGTGACCAAGGGACTACCGACGAAGAGACCCAGTACTTC
CATSDQGTTDEETQYF
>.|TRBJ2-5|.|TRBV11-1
TGTGCCAGCAGCCGAGCCCATGGGCGAGAGGAGACCCAGTACTTC
CASSRAHGREETQYF
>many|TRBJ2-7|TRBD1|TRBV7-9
TGTGCCAGCAGCCCCGGGACAGGGGTCTACGAGCAGTACTTC
CASSPGTGVYEQYF
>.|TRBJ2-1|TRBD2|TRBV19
TGTGCCAGTAGTGCGGGACTAGCGCCTGCCTCGACCGAGCAGTTCTTC
CASSAGLAPASTEQFF
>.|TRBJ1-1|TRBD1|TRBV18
TGTGCCAGCTCAGGATCGACAGGGGTGGCTGAAGCTTTCTTT
CASSGSTGVAEAFF
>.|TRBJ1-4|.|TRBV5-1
TGCGCCACCCGGAGGGCTTCTAATGAAAAACTGTTTTTT
CATRRASNEKLFF
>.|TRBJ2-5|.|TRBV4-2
TGTGCCAGCAGCCAAAAAGGGGGGGTAATGAAAGAGACCCAGTACTTC
CASSQKGGVMKETQYF
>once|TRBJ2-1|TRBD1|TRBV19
TGTGCCAGTAGTATTCAGTCCCGGACAGGGGGTAATGAGCAGTTCTTC
CASSIQSRTGGNEQFF
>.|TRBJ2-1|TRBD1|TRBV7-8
TGTGCCAGCAGCTTAGAGGGACAGGGGTACAATGAGCAGTTCTTC
CASSLEGQGYNEQFF
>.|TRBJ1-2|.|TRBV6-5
TGTGCCAGCAGTTACTCTTCAGGGGTGGGCTACACCTTC
CASSYSSGVGYTF
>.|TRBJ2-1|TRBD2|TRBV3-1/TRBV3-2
TGTGCCAGCAGCCAATGGGGGGGGAAAAACAATGAGCAGTTCTTC
CASSQWGGKNNEQFF
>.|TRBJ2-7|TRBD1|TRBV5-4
TGTGCCAGCAGCTTTGGGGGGACAGGGGGCGCGCGGGAGCAGTACTTC
CASSFGGTGGAREQYF
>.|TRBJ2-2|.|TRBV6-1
TGTGCCAGCAGTGAAGATCGCGGAGTGGCGCTGGGGGAGCTGTTTTTT
CASSEDRGVALGELFF
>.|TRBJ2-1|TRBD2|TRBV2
TGTGCCAGCAGTACTAGCGGGGGGGGGATTGAGGCCTCCAATGAGCAGTTCTTC
CASSTSGGGIEASNEQFF
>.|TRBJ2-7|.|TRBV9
TGTGCCAGCAGCGCCGCCGCGGGAACCTTCTACGAGCAGTACTTC
CASSAAAGTFYEQYF
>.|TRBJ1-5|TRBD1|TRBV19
TGTGCCAGTAGTATAGAGACAGGGGGTGTCAATCAGCCCCAGCATTTT
CASSIETGGVNQPQHF
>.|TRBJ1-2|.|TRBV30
TGTGCCTGGAGTGGGCAGGGGCCGGCCATCGGCTATGGCTACACCTTC
CAWSGQGPAIGYGYTF
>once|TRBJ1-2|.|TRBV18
TGTGCCAGCTCACCACCGGGCAGGGTACTCTCCTACTATGGCTACACCTTC
CASSPPGRVLSYYGYTF
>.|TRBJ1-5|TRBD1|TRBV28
TGTGCCACCCGACGAGTAGGGACAGGGGACGTGTGGCAGCCCCAGCATTTT
CATRRVGTGDVWQPQHF
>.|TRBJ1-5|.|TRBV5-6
TGTGCCAGCAGCTTGGGGGCCCTGAATCAGCCCCAGCATTTT
CASSLGALNQPQHF
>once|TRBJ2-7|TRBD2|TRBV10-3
TGTGCCATCAGGTTGACGGGAGGCGCTCGGGAGCAGTACTTC
CAIRLTGGAREQYF
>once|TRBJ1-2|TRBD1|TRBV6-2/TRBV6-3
TGTGCCAGCAGTCCGACAGGGCCCTATGGCTACACCTTC
CASSPTGPYGYTF
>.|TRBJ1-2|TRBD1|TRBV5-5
TGTGCCAGCAGCTTGGCCGGACAGGGTGGTGATAACTATGGCTACACCTTC
CASSLAGQGGDNYGYTF
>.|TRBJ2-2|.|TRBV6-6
TGTGCCAGCAGTTACCCCCTAGCGAGAAACACCGGGGAGCTGTTTTTT
CASSYPLARNTGELFF
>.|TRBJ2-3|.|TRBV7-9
TGTGCCAGCAGCTTAGATCCCGTCTTAGATACGCAGTATTTT
CASSLDPVLDTQYF
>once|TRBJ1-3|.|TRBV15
TGTGCCACCAGCAGAGATAACAGGTGGACTGGAAACACCATATATTTT
CATSRDNRWTGNTIYF
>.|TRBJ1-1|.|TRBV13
TGTGCCAGCAGCTTAGGCCTTAGAAGCCTCAACACTGAAGCTTTCTTT
CASSLGLRSLNTEAFF
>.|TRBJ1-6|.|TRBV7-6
TGTGCCAGCAGCTTAGAGGGGACATACGATTCACCCCTCCACTTT
CASSLEGTYDSPLHF
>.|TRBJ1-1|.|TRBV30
TGTGCCTGGAGTGTCGGAGGAGGAAATGAAGCTTTCTTT
CAWSVGGGNEAFF
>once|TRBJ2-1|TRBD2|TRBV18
TGTGCCAGCTCACCGACTAGCGGGATCTACAATGAGCAGTTCTTC
CASSPTSGIYNEQFF